One T cell receptor (beta chain) is described in this entry. Its target is not known. These data belong to a study of shared clonotypes between healthy human individuals. Study background: Those who served as donors were a couple of women and a few men between the ages of 18 and 49.

Sequenced by immunoSEQ multiplex PCR; TCRdb stores in-frame clones only, minus some. The sample carries 180,000 or so clones, 85% to 95% recorded once. Naive CD45RA+ and memory CD45RA-negative subsets were split from CD4+ cells. The CDR3 covers 13 residues. Between the trimmed V and J ends, which lost 5 bases and 5 bases, there was a span of 12 bases. Per the germline V gene, CDR1 is SGHVS and CDR2 is FQNEAQ. Overall study findings and caveats: Researchers found naive subsets generally carried larger estimated richness than memory subsets.

The chain carries TRBV7-8 and TRBJ1-2; D is possibly TRBD1 (5 bases). Sequencing used naive CD4+ T cells sorted from blood. Subset specified: CD45RA+ positively selected. The TCR sequence derives from a woman between 25 and 40 years old in good health. This CDR3 reads CASSVGPEYGYTF. In nucleotides, the CDR3 is TGTGCCAGCAGCGTGGGGCCCGAATATGGCTACACCTTC.